The TCR beta chain under discussion was sequenced for a study of shared clonotypes between healthy human individuals. Study summary: The study enrolled two women and three men aged 18 to 49. Broader study findings: Rarefaction showed that sequencing of sorted subsets was incomplete (despite large depth). It was the non-shared clonotypes that had lower generation probabilities than clonotypes shared by all four donors.

As for this clone: Its antigen is unidentified.

For each subset, genomic DNA was distributed in equal portions over several immunoSEQ plates. The protocol was immunoSEQ multiplex PCR, while the TCRdb copy is restricted to in-frame clones and leaves out a portion. The sample has some 2 million clones; roughly 95% are singletons. Germline V gene sequence: CDR1 MNHNY, CDR2 SVGAGI (reference sequence). This CDR3 contains 16 residues. Trimming took 0 bases from V and 3 from J, leaving 12 bases between them. V and J are TRBV6-6 and TRBJ1-5, with a weak D call TRBD1 (5 bases). The specimen sequenced was naive CD4+ T cells sorted from blood. The subset is: CD45RA+ positively selected. This TCR was sampled from a man between 18 and 29 years old in good health. CDR3 loop: CASSYSRGANNQPQHF. CDR3 nucleotide sequence: TGTGCCAGCAGTTACTCGAGGGGAGCAAACAATCAGCCCCAGCATTTT.